A selection of T cell receptor beta chains follows, all from one sample in a study of blood T cell repertoires in COVID-19. The repertoire was sequenced with immunoSEQ multiplex PCR; TCRdb's copy has only in-frame clones and lacks some. This table holds under 200,000 clones, about 80% found once. Sequencing was carried out using peripheral blood. These receptors all come from a man aged 65-85 years who had recovered from COVID-19. Each CDR3 is given with its conserved first and last residue. The D gene is left open where the match is weak. Expanded clones are given a class, and other clones once, few, many or no size at all.

D	V	J	size	DNA	CDR3
TRBD2	TRBV5-4	TRBJ2-7	NA	TGTGCCAGCAGCTTGGCCGGGACTAGCGGCTCCTACGAGCAGTACTTC	CASSLAGTSGSYEQYF
TRBD2	TRBV9	TRBJ2-7	once	TGTGCCAGCAGCGTAGGGCTAGCGGGAGCATGGCACGAGCAGTACTTC	CASSVGLAGAWHEQYF
NA	TRBV4-1	TRBJ1-3	once	TGCGCCAGCAGCGCGAGGATCTCTGGAAACACCATATATTTT	CASSARISGNTIYF
NA	TRBV2	TRBJ1-2	NA	TGTGCCAGCAGGCCCACGGCTAACTATGGCTACACCTTC	CASRPTANYGYTF
TRBD2	TRBV29-1	TRBJ2-3	once	TGCAGCGTTGTAGAGCGGGGGAGACCACGGGAGGCCGCAGATACGCAGTATTTT	CSVVERGRPREAADTQYF
TRBD2	TRBV11-2	TRBJ2-1	NA	TGTGCCAGCAGCCCCTTTAGCGGGAACGACAATGAGCAGTTCTTC	CASSPFSGNDNEQFF
TRBD1	TRBV3-1/TRBV3-2	TRBJ2-7	NA	TGTGCCAGCAGCCGGGCGAGGGGGCGAGACTACGAGCAGTACTTC	CASSRARGRDYEQYF
TRBD1	TRBV9	TRBJ2-1	NA	TGTGCCAGCAGCCTCAGGACAGGAGATTACAATGAGCAGTTCTTC	CASSLRTGDYNEQFF
NA	TRBV7-9	TRBJ1-4	NA	TGTGCCAGCAGCGAATCGGCGGGGGGGAATGAAAAACTGTTTTTT	CASSESAGGNEKLFF
NA	TRBV5-1	TRBJ2-7	few	TGCGCCAGCAGCTTGGACCCTAGCGCCATTAACTACGAGCAGTACTTC	CASSLDPSAINYEQYF
TRBD2	TRBV4-3	TRBJ2-4	NA	TGCGCCAGCAGCCAAGATCGGGCGGGAGGGTCCCGGGACATTCAGTACTTC	CASSQDRAGGSRDIQYF
NA	TRBV7-9	TRBJ2-3	NA	TGTGCCAGCAGCCCAGACGGAGGGCCATATACGCAGTATTTT	CASSPDGGPYTQYF
TRBD1	TRBV4-1	TRBJ2-7	once	TGCGCCAGCAGCCAGGGTAGGGACAGGGAATTTGTCGAGCAGTACTTC	CASSQGRDREFVEQYF
TRBD2	TRBV6-5	TRBJ2-2	NA	TGTGCCACCATAGGACTAGCGAACACCGGGGAGCTGTTTTTT	CATIGLANTGELFF
NA	TRBV2	TRBJ2-2	NA	TGTGCCAGCATCCGTGGGGAGGCGGCGGGGGAGCTGTTTTTT	CASIRGEAAGELFF
TRBD1	TRBV2	TRBJ2-6	NA	TGTGCCAGCAGGGAACTCCGGGACAGGGGAAGGGGGCGTGGGGCCAACGTCCTGACTTTC	CASRELRDRGRGRGANVLTF
TRBD1	TRBV4-1	TRBJ1-2	NA	TGCGCCAGCAGCCAGGGACAGGTGACTAACTATGGCTACACCTTC	CASSQGQVTNYGYTF
NA	TRBV9	TRBJ2-2	once	TGTGCCAGCAGGAACAGGGCGAACACCGGGGAGCTGTTTTTT	CASRNRANTGELFF